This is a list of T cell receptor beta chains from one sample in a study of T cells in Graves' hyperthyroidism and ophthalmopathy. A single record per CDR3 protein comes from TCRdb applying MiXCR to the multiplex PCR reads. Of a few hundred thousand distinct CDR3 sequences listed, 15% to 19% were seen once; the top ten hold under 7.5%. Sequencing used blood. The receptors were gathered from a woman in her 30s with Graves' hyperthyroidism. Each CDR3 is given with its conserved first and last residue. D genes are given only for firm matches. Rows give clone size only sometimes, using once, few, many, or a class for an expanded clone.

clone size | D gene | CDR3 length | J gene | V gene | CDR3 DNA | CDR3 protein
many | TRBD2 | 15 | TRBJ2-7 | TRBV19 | TGTGCCAGTAGTGATCCGGGACTAGCGGTCCACGAGCAGTACTTC | CASSDPGLAVHEQYF
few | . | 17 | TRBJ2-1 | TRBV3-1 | TGTGCCAGCAGCCAAATAGGGGTAATAGGGTCCTACAATGAGCAGTTCTTC | CASSQIGVIGSYNEQFF
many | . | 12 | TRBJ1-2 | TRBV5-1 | TGCGCCAGCTCACGGGGGGGAGAAGGCTACACCTTC | CASSRGGEGYTF
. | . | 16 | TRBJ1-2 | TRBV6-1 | TGTGCCAGCAGCCACAGCCATCACCCACCCTCCTATGGCTACACCTTC | CASSHSHHPPSYGYTF
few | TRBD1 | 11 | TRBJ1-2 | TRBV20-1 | TGCAGTGCCAACGACAGGGAAGGCTACACCTTC | CSANDREGYTF
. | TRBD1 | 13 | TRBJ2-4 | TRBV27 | TGTGCCAGCAGTCCCCAGACAGGGCGACTTCAGTACTTC | CASSPQTGRLQYF
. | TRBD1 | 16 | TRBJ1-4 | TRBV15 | TGTGCCACCAGCAGAAATCCGGGACAGGGATCCGAAAAACTGTTTTTT | CATSRNPGQGSEKLFF
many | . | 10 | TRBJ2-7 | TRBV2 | TGTGCCAGCACTGGCTACGAGCAGTACTTC | CASTGYEQYF
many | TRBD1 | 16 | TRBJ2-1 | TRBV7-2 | TGTGCCAGCAGCCAAATGACAGAAAGGGGGCCCAATGAGCAGTTCTTC | CASSQMTERGPNEQFF
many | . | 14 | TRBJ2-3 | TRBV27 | TGTGCCAGCAGTTTGTGGAAGGACACAGATACGCAGTATTTT | CASSLWKDTDTQYF
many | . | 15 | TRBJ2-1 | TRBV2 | TGTGCCAGCAGTGTCGGGGCGGGGTTCTACAATGAGCAGTTCTTC | CASSVGAGFYNEQFF
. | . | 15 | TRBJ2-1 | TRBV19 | TGTGCCAGTAGTATTTTGGCGAAATCCTACAATGAGCAGTTCTTC | CASSILAKSYNEQFF
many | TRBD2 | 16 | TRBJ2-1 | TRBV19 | TGTGCCAGTAGTACCCCTGCTAGCGGGAGTGGGAATGAGCAGTTCTTC | CASSTPASGSGNEQFF
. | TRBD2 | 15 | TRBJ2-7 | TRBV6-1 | TGTGCCAGCAGTGGGACTAGCGGGAGAGTCTACGAGCAGTACTTC | CASSGTSGRVYEQYF
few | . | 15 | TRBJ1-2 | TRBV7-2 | TGTGCCAGCAGCTTAACGGTGGGGAACAACTATGGCTACACCTTC | CASSLTVGNNYGYTF
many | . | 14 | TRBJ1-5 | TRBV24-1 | TGTGCCACCAGTGATTCCCAGGGAAATCAGCCCCAGCATTTT | CATSDSQGNQPQHF